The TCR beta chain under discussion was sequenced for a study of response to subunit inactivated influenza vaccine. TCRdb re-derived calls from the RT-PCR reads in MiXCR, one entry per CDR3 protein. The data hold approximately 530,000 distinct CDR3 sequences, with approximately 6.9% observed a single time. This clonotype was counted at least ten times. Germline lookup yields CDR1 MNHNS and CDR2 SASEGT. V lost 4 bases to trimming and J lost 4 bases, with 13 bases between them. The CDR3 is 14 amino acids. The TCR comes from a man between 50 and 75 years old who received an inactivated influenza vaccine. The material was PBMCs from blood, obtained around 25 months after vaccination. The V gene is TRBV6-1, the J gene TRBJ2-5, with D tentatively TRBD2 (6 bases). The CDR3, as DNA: TGTGCCAGCAGTGCCTCACTGGGGGGAGAGACCCAGTACTTC. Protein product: CASSASLGGETQYF.